The rows below give T cell receptor beta chains drawn from one sample of a study of cytomegalovirus exposure and HLA in healthy donors. Here immunoSEQ multiplex PCR was the method, and the copy in TCRdb shows in-frame clones only, minus some. Of 200,000 to 250,000 clones listed, around 86% were seen once; the top ten hold 2% to 2.5%. The sequenced sample consisted of PBMCs. These receptors were obtained from a woman aged 18-35 years in good health and CMV-seropositive. Each CDR3 is given with its conserved first and last residue. A D gene is named only where the DNA matches it firmly. Only some rows state a clone size, as once, few, many or a class for expanded clones.

V gene,J gene,D gene,clone size,CDR3 protein,CDR3 DNA
TRBV4-1,TRBJ2-1,NA,NA,CASSNRLAEQFF,TGCGCCAGCAGCAATCGTTTGGCTGAGCAGTTCTTC
TRBV21-1,TRBJ2-7,NA,NA,CASSKARDKGVTTGTTPTYEQYF,TGTGCCAGCAGCAAAGCCCGGGACAAGGGAGTTACGACCGGGACTACCCCTACCTACGAGCAGTACTTC
TRBV11-2,TRBJ2-3,TRBD1,NA,CASSLDRGTDTQYF,TGTGCCAGCAGCTTGGACAGGGGAACAGATACGCAGTATTTT
TRBV5-1,TRBJ2-7,TRBD1,few,CASSGRDRVFDEQYF,TGCGCCAGCAGCGGCCGGGACAGGGTCTTTGACGAGCAGTACTTC
TRBV15,TRBJ1-2,NA,NA,CATSRVPRRGNGYTF,TGTGCCACCAGCAGAGTCCCCCGCCGGGGGAATGGCTACACCTTC
TRBV28,TRBJ1-2,NA,NA,CASSSPKGVGYGYTF,TGTGCCAGCAGTTCCCCCAAAGGGGTGGGCTATGGCTACACCTTC
TRBV6-1,TRBJ2-1,TRBD2,NA,CASTLGLASGNEQFF,TGTGCCAGCACCCTAGGACTAGCGTCTGGCAATGAGCAGTTCTTC
TRBV9,TRBJ2-3,TRBD2,NA,CASSVARPGLAGAGSDTQYF,TGTGCCAGCAGCGTAGCCCGACCGGGACTAGCGGGAGCCGGGTCAGATACGCAGTATTTT
TRBV6-5,TRBJ2-5,TRBD2,once,CASSYGSGREETQYF,TGTGCCAGCAGTTACGGCAGCGGGAGGGAAGAGACCCAGTACTTC
TRBV4-2,TRBJ2-1,TRBD2,NA,CASSQDRGSIHNEQFF,TGTGCCAGCAGCCAAGATCGCGGGAGTATTCACAATGAGCAGTTCTTC
TRBV5-6,TRBJ2-1,NA,NA,CASSLESTWSHNEQFF,TGTGCCAGCAGCTTGGAGAGCACCTGGTCCCACAATGAGCAGTTCTTC
TRBV28,TRBJ1-1,NA,NA,CASSLYAGGISEAFF,TGTGCCAGCAGTTTATATGCGGGGGGGATTTCTGAAGCTTTCTTT
TRBV19,TRBJ2-2,TRBD1,NA,CASSIRGQVRELFF,TGTGCCAGTAGTATTCGAGGACAGGTACGGGAGCTGTTTTTT
TRBV11-2,TRBJ2-1,NA,NA,CASSLGASSYNEQFF,TGTGCCAGCAGCTTAGGCGCGAGCTCCTACAATGAGCAGTTCTTC
TRBV11-2,TRBJ2-1,TRBD2,NA,CASRQTSGNEQFF,TGTGCCAGCAGGCAAACTAGCGGCAATGAGCAGTTCTTC
TRBV2,TRBJ2-1,NA,once,CASSDRPGSGGTRDNEQFF,TGTGCCAGCAGTGACAGACCGGGATCAGGGGGGACACGGGACAATGAGCAGTTCTTC
TRBV7-9,TRBJ2-3,TRBD2,NA,CASGGSGRTDTQYF,TGTGCCAGCGGCGGGAGTGGGCGCACAGATACGCAGTATTTT
TRBV4-1,TRBJ1-5,TRBD1,few,CASRGTGEGNQPQHF,TGCGCCAGCAGGGGGACAGGGGAAGGCAATCAGCCCCAGCATTTT
TRBV4-1,TRBJ2-7,TRBD2,NA,CASSQVTGGSYEQYF,TGCGCCAGCAGCCAAGTAACGGGAGGGTCCTACGAGCAGTACTTC
TRBV7-2,TRBJ1-3,NA,NA,CASSLGSSFSGNTIYF,TGTGCCAGCAGCTTAGGGAGCAGCTTCTCTGGAAACACCATATATTTT
TRBV19,TRBJ2-3,TRBD2,few,CASKAGGPGTQYF,TGTGCCAGTAAGGCGGGAGGACCCGGGACGCAGTATTTT
TRBV19,TRBJ2-7,TRBD2,NA,CASKLAGASYEQYF,TGTGCCAGTAAACTAGCGGGAGCGTCCTACGAGCAGTACTTC
TRBV28,TRBJ1-5,NA,NA,CASSLSPLEPQHF,TGTGCCAGCAGTTTGTCCCCACTTGAACCCCAGCATTTT
TRBV29-1,TRBJ2-3,NA,NA,CSVAGSRDTQYF,TGCAGCGTGGCAGGTTCAAGAGATACGCAGTATTTT
TRBV28,TRBJ2-5,NA,NA,CASRRPTTGTQYF,TGTGCCAGCAGAAGACCCACAACGGGGACCCAGTACTTC
TRBV6-5,TRBJ1-2,TRBD1,NA,CASSRGTANNYGYTF,TGTGCCAGCAGCCGCGGGACAGCCAATAACTATGGCTACACCTTC
TRBV6-5,TRBJ1-2,NA,few,CASSSHRARDDYGYTF,TGTGCCAGCAGTTCCCACAGGGCCAGGGACGACTATGGCTACACCTTC
TRBV28,TRBJ2-1,TRBD2,NA,CASSGRDGRLTHNEQFF,TGTGCCAGCAGCGGGAGGGATGGTCGACTTACTCACAATGAGCAGTTCTTC
TRBV30,TRBJ2-7,TRBD1,few,CAWSQGFGEQYF,TGTGCCTGGTCACAGGGGTTTGGCGAGCAGTACTTC
TRBV14,TRBJ2-7,TRBD2,NA,CASSQGLAESYEQYF,TGTGCCAGCAGCCAGGGACTAGCGGAATCCTACGAGCAGTACTTC
TRBV19,TRBJ1-1,TRBD1,few,CASSKTGEGRLNTEAFF,TGTGCCAGTAGTAAGACAGGGGAAGGTCGGTTGAACACTGAAGCTTTCTTT
TRBV6-6,TRBJ2-1,NA,NA,CASSYKGAYNEQFF,TGTGCCAGCAGTTACAAGGGGGCCTACAATGAGCAGTTCTTC
TRBV6-1,TRBJ1-1,NA,NA,CASSYGTRLSAFF,TGTGCCAGCAGTTATGGAACGAGACTCTCAGCTTTCTTT
TRBV10-3,TRBJ2-1,NA,NA,CAISEPGNEQFF,TGTGCCATCAGTGAGCCGGGGAATGAGCAGTTCTTC
TRBV5-1,TRBJ2-1,NA,NA,CASSYDPGNEQFF,TGCGCCAGCAGCTACGACCCGGGGAATGAGCAGTTCTTC
TRBV6-6,TRBJ1-1,TRBD1,NA,CASSRLRDRVTEAFF,TGTGCCAGCAGTCGTCTCCGGGACAGAGTCACTGAAGCTTTCTTT
TRBV6-5,TRBJ1-1,TRBD1,NA,CASRGQAMNTEAFF,TGTGCCAGCAGGGGACAGGCGATGAACACTGAAGCTTTCTTT
TRBV6-1,TRBJ1-2,NA,NA,CASSKGDYGYTF,TGTGCCAGCAGCAAGGGGGATTATGGCTACACCTTC
TRBV5-1,TRBJ1-2,TRBD1,NA,CASSTGQNYGYTF,TGCGCCAGCTCCACGGGACAGAACTATGGCTACACCTTC
TRBV4-1,TRBJ1-5,NA,NA,CASSRKGRDGQPQHF,TGCGCCAGCAGCCGGAAGGGGAGGGATGGGCAGCCCCAGCATTTT
TRBV28,TRBJ2-7,TRBD2,NA,CASTLLAVGPYEQYF,TGTGCCAGCACGTTACTAGCGGTTGGTCCCTACGAGCAGTACTTC
TRBV7-2,TRBJ2-7,TRBD2,NA,CASSFPTSGSLQQYF,TGTGCCAGCAGCTTCCCGACTAGCGGGAGTCTACAGCAGTACTTC
TRBV28,TRBJ2-3,TRBD2,NA,CASSSPLAGGTDTQYF,TGTGCCAGCAGCTCTCCTTTAGCGGGAGGAACAGATACGCAGTATTTT
TRBV6-5,TRBJ1-2,TRBD1,NA,CASSSYRGSDGYTF,TGTGCCAGCAGTTCGTACAGGGGGTCAGATGGCTACACCTTC
TRBV28,TRBJ1-2,NA,once,CASSSTWVGSGYTF,TGTGCCAGCAGTTCCACTTGGGTTGGGAGTGGCTACACCTTC
TRBV7-9,TRBJ2-7,TRBD1,NA,CASSSGQGFYYEQYF,TGTGCCAGCAGCTCCGGACAGGGGTTTTACTACGAGCAGTACTTC
TRBV7-3,TRBJ2-1,TRBD2,NA,CASSFRQGSGSFF,TGTGCCAGCAGCTTCCGCCAGGGTAGCGGGTCGTTCTTC
TRBV27,TRBJ2-1,TRBD2,NA,CASSLPGLAGANEQFF,TGTGCCAGCAGTCTCCCGGGACTAGCGGGAGCCAATGAGCAGTTCTTC
TRBV14,TRBJ1-5,NA,NA,CASSQAQMAPQHF,TGTGCCAGCAGCCAAGCCCAGATGGCGCCCCAGCATTTT
TRBV2,TRBJ2-4,NA,NA,CASRDPRGKNIQYF,TGTGCCAGCAGGGACCCTCGGGGCAAAAACATTCAGTACTTC
TRBV28,TRBJ1-2,NA,NA,CASSREYGYTF,TGTGCCAGCAGCCGAGAGTATGGCTACACCTTC
TRBV25-1,TRBJ2-2,TRBD1,NA,CASSRQGGTGELFF,TGTGCCAGCAGCCGACAGGGTGGGACCGGGGAGCTGTTTTTT
TRBV5-1,TRBJ2-7,NA,NA,CASSSEPGTGSYEQYF,TGCGCCAGCAGCTCAGAACCCGGGACTGGCTCCTACGAGCAGTACTTC
TRBV29-1,TRBJ2-7,TRBD1,NA,CSVEGQGYEQYF,TGCAGCGTTGAAGGACAGGGCTACGAGCAGTACTTC
TRBV7-6,TRBJ2-7,TRBD2,NA,CASSLEDSWTSVSSYEQYF,TGTGCCAGCAGCTTAGAGGACAGCTGGACTAGCGTTAGCTCCTACGAGCAGTACTTC